This T cell receptor beta chain was identified during a study of cytomegalovirus exposure and HLA in healthy donors (dated by TCRdb to about 2017). Study-wide context: An earlier analysis of some 600 of the donors reported 276 Gb of sequence data and 100 million to 120 million unique TCR beta sequences obtained from approximately 180 million T cells. An early release that covered around 590 HLA-typed donors contained approximately 300 gigabases of sequencing data and some 87 million unique TCR sequences. The genetic ancestry cluster associated with self-reported Caucasian donors included about 81% of the roughly 400 genotyped donors. The aim of the study was to test whether cataloging public T cell receptors could identify signatures of past pathogen exposure. The T cell repertoires of 670 or so subjects were profiled by immunosequencing and related to cytomegalovirus serostatus. A separate validation cohort of 100 to 150 different subjects was used in addition to the roughly 670-subject first cohort. To predict cytomegalovirus infection status, the study brought together high-throughput TCR immunosequencing, statistical association of individual TCRs with disease status, and machine learning. To study patterns of TCR occurrence, a later analysis re-analyzed previously published TCR beta repertoires from several hundred donors and added high-resolution HLA genotyping. In the later analysis, no new phenotypic data were used to find candidate immune exposures; instead, reliance was placed on TCR beta sequences and their occurrence across donors. In an earlier analysis of 550 to 700 of the donors, high-throughput TCR beta sequencing was used to judge whether each TCR beta V gene segment behaved as functional or pseudogenic. Alongside the repertoire data, information on donor age, sex, ethnicity and CMV serostatus was compiled. In a later genetic analysis, genome-wide SNP genotypes for about 65% of the roughly 700 donors were used, and that subset was treated as a discovery cohort. All discovery cohort repertoires had been generated on a single sequencing platform. HLA typing included class I and class II loci at four-digit resolution. The number of typed donors differed by locus: about 629-630 for A, B, C, DRB1 and DQB1; some 500 for DQA1; some 610 for DPA1; and some 470 for DPB1. Roughly 5 DR-DQ haplotypes were treated as single units for association and clustering because of strong linkage in the cohort. Across about 380 genotyped donors of the cohort, an average of about 220,000 unique TCR beta nucleotide sequences per donor were sequenced, and roughly a sixth of those sequences were non-productive. Points the paper makes about the study in general: A cluster of highly shared sequence variants was judged likely to represent a technical artifact of the sequencing pipeline. In a later analysis, more than 15,000 TCR beta sequences were associated with specific HLA alleles at a false discovery rate of 0.05. Correlated functional status among segregating V segments might be attributable to linkage disequilibrium, but an unknown experimental factor could not be ruled out. An association between a missense DCLRE1C variant and V-gene and J-gene trimming of TCR beta chains was found in a later genetic analysis and replicated in an independent cohort. According to a later analysis, most CMV-associated TCR beta chains appeared to be HLA-restricted, and the HLA associations seemed to be driven largely by CMV exposure. In a later analysis, HLA-associated TCR beta chains showed more clonal expansion and lower generation probabilities than non-associated chains that were equally common. The presence/absence analyses assumed that sequencing depth was roughly uniform across donors, and that assumption may not be true. In vitro tests confirmed that three of the cytomegalovirus-associated TCR beta chains recognize cytomegalovirus antigens. The only immune exposure information available for the cohort was CMV serostatus. A further reported finding was that TCR beta sequences accurately predicted the HLA-A and HLA-B alleles for most subjects in the first cohort. Some IMGT-functional V segments, including TRBV6-2 and TRBV6-3, could not be told apart with the 87-base-pair reads, so those segments were excluded. HLA typing was unavailable for some donors at each locus, so association tests used only the typed subset. The cohort was sequenced for TCR beta chains only, and without alpha or paired-chain data the features that could be detected were limited. According to the authors, the approach could potentially be generalized to other disease states and immunological phenotypes. Strong co-occurrence of HLA alleles, especially DR and DQ, made assigning TCR associations to individual alleles difficult. The classifier was reported to diagnose cytomegalovirus status with high specificity and sensitivity in both the original and validation cohorts. The study listed approximately 150 TCR beta chains as associated with cytomegalovirus. A later analysis reported that several top co-occurrence clusters appeared linked to parvovirus B19, influenza, CMV and Epstein-Barr virus. According to a later genetic analysis, donors in an Asian-associated ancestry cluster had fewer N-insertions in productive TCRs than the roughly 660-donor mean. Because counts were too low, roughly 18 rarely observed V segments, including chromosome 9 orphons, were left out of the earlier analysis of a few hundred of the donors. A later analysis found that TCR association rates varied across HLA loci, with DRB1 alleles showing the most associated TCRs and HLA-C alleles the fewest. Broadly in line with IMGT annotations, most TCR beta V segments showed up in productive rearrangements about 90% or about 30% of the time in an earlier analysis of about 500 of the donors. Across donors, most TCR sequences were observed very rarely, whereas some public TCRs were present in many individuals.

In total, around 600 healthy bone marrow donors made up the cohort. At the time of sampling, every cohort member was nominally healthy, though immune exposures that went unrecorded were likely present. The donor tested CMV seropositive, placing the donor among the 290 or so seropositive members of the cohort. Each donor provided a peripheral blood sample, and peripheral blood mononuclear cells were used for TCR beta sequencing. Genomic DNA extraction from the blood cell samples was performed with the Qiagen DNeasy Blood Extraction Kit. CDR1 MNHEY and CDR2 SVGAGI are derived from the germline V gene. The CDR3 goes from the cysteine to the phenylalanine over 14 residues. The read is trimmed to its CDR3 DNA, 42 bases read in frame from base 1. For this chain, trimming is 6 bases at the V end and 8 bases at the J end, and the number of junction bases without a gene match is 11. Library creation used the immunoSEQ multiplex PCR assay. A mixture of 60 forward primers for TCR Vbeta segments and 13 reverse primers for TCR Jbeta segments was used in the multiplex PCR. A multiplex PCR assay on genomic DNA amplified the CDR3 region of rearranged TCR beta genes. The Illumina HiSeq System was used to sequence the amplified TCR beta libraries as 87-base-pair reads. The original pipeline was this. Across the 500 to 700 repertoires, a later analysis counted 80 million or so unique TCR beta chains, 8.5 million to 12 million of which were shared by at least two donors. Raw reads were error-corrected and collapsed into unique sequences with a nearest-neighbor algorithm that merged closely related sequences to remove PCR and sequencing errors. CDR3 sequences were aligned to IMGT reference sequences to assign V, D and J gene segments. For a sequence to be retained, at least a six-nucleotide match to both a V gene segment and a J gene segment was required. Rearrangements were called productive when the CDR3 lacked stop codons and stayed in frame with V and J; all others were non-productive. Following IMGT convention, CDR3 was defined as the stretch from the second conserved V-encoded cysteine up to the conserved J-encoded phenylalanine. Sequences without an unambiguous match to a single V gene segment were excluded from the earlier analysis of about 600 of the donors. In an earlier analysis of roughly 500 of the donors, V segments were called functional above 56.7% productive rearrangements and were called segregating when the between-donor standard deviation exceeded 5%. A statistical classification framework was developed to diagnose cytomegalovirus status using the catalog of TCR beta chain sequences. V and J gene assignment, in a later analysis, came from comparing TCR nucleotide sequences with IMGT/GENE-DB human TR gene sequences. A later analysis assigned CDR3 sequences and most-parsimonious VDJ recombination scenarios with the TCRdist pipeline. In a later analysis, each TCR beta chain was defined by its CDR3 amino acid sequence together with its V-gene family, and reads without a unique V-gene family were excluded. A later analysis removed 592 highly shared, low-generation-probability nucleotide sequences to deal with suspected cross-contamination and a sequencing artifact. In a later analysis, a clonal expansion index was calculated for each public chain from normalized within-repertoire ranks of inferred template counts. In a later analysis, generation probabilities were computed with a VDJ recombination model fitted to out-of-frame rearrangements, and the resulting probabilities were checked against IGoR. Hypergeometric tests were used in a later analysis to score TCR-TCR, TCR-HLA and TCR-CMV co-occurrence, with a repertoire-size bias correction applied to the TCR pairs. False discovery rates were estimated in a later analysis by permuting HLA or CMV assignments 20 times. In a later analysis, co-occurring TCRs were grouped with DBSCAN, and TCRdist sequence similarity was added when clustering was performed within HLA-allele-positive subsets. Repertoires with fewer than 30,000 or more than 120,000 public chains were left out of co-occurrence clustering, as were a handful of repertoires with anomalous nucleotide sharing. TCRdb obtained this table from immuneACCESS and retained in-frame rearrangements with V and J assigned. These tables miss some clones; where compared with another copy, unresolved V genes account for less than half of the shortfall, and the remainder is unexplained. V, J and clone size were drawn from that table, and D and trimming were deduced from the DNA. The sample yields roughly 150,000 clones; 80% to 90% were counted once. The top ten constitute around 4.5% of the sample.

In its sample, this clone was seen a few times. This receptor's antigen is unknown. Base qualities are not at hand, and no much larger clone is one base apart. The sequence links TRBV6-5 to TRBJ1-2, and TRBD1 matches 8 of the central bases. This TCR was recovered from a middle-aged woman in good health and CMV-seropositive. The sequencing sample was made of PBMCs. The CDR3 region reads CASRRQDRAGGYTF. In nucleotides, the sequence is TGTGCCAGCAGACGCCAGGACAGGGCGGGGGGCTACACCTTC.